These 21 T cell receptor beta chains were sequenced from one sample in a study of shared clonotypes between healthy human individuals. The assay was immunoSEQ multiplex PCR, and TCRdb's table has in-frame clones only and misses some. The repertoire holds some 2,400,000 clones, 95% seen once, with roughly 0.13% in the top ten. Sequenced material: naive CD4+ T cells sorted from blood. Subset: CD45RA+ positively selected. These receptors were collected from a man aged 18 to 30 in good health.

In this sample, this clone turned up once. The chain uses TRBV7-9 and TRBJ2-5; D not certain. Trimming stripped 2 bases from V and 2 bases from J, with 6 bases between. The CDR3 is 13 amino acids. CDR1 and CDR2 (germline): SEHNR, FQNEAQ (reference sequence). The CDR3 DNA is TGTGCCAGCAGCTTAATCAGTCAAGAGACCCAGTACTTC. This gives the protein CASSLISQETQYF.

The chain has TRBV12-5 and TRBJ2-1, with unresolved D. V lost 7 bases, J lost 4 bases, and 17 bases lay in between. Germline V CDR1 and CDR2: LGHNT, FRNRAP. CDR3 length: 15 amino acids. CDR3: CASASSGPRYNEQFF. The CDR3 DNA reads as TGTGCTAGTGCCTCGAGTGGTCCCCGATACAATGAGCAGTTCTTC.

V and J are TRBV11-1 and TRBJ1-5, with D possibly being TRBD1 (5 bases). The CDR3 length is 15 residues. In germline, CDR1 is SGHAT, CDR2 FQDESV (reference sequence). V lost 2 bases and J lost 6, with 14 bases in between. This chain's CDR3 is CASSLQTQGGQPQHF. CDR3 in DNA: TGTGCCAGCAGCTTACAAACCCAGGGAGGTCAGCCCCAGCATTTT.

The chain carries TRBV7-8 and TRBJ2-7; D ambiguous. The ends were cut back, 6 bases at V and 3 bases at J, with 12 bases in the middle. CDR3 size: 13 residues. CDR1 is SGHVS, CDR2 FQNEAQ, per germline. The CDR3 nucleotides are TGTGCCAGCAGTTCCCGGAGTAACTACGAGCAGTACTTC. It codes for CASSSRSNYEQYF.

V gene TRBV2 combines with J gene TRBJ2-2, with 10 positions matching TRBD2. Trimming cost V 6 bases and J 6 bases; bases outside gene matches: 10. This CDR3 is built from 16 residues. CDR1 and CDR2 from the germline V gene are SNHLY and FYNNEI. The CDR3 DNA follows: TGTGCCAGCAGGGCGGCTAGCGGGAGTTTCGCCGGGGAGCTGTTTTTT. Its protein is CASRAASGSFAGELFF.

This clone has just one count. CDR3 nucleotides: TGTGCCAGTAGTCCCCGGACTGGTTTAAACATTCAGTACTTC. Its translation: CASSPRTGLNIQYF. The chain carries TRBV19 and TRBJ2-4; TRBD2 is a possible D gene (5 bases). Germline V gene lookup returns CDR1 LNHDA and CDR2 SQIVND (reference sequence). The CDR3 is made up of 14 amino acids. Between the trimmed V and J ends, which lost 5 bases and 6 bases, there was a span of 14 bases.

The chain carries TRBV18 and TRBJ2-2; D perhaps matches TRBD2 (7 bases). Trimming left V 8 bases short and J 1 base short, with 17 bases between. Germline CDR1 KGHSH, CDR2 LQKENI. This CDR3 contains 16 residues. For the CDR3, the DNA is TGTGCCAGCGCCGCTTCGGGGGGCCTGAACACCGGGGAGCTGTTTTTT. It codes for CASAASGGLNTGELFF. The variable domain in full, completed from reference TRBV18 and TRBJ2-2, reads NAGVMQNPRHLVRRRGQEARLRCSPMKGHSHVYWYRQLPEEGLKFMVYLQKENIIDESGMPKERFSAEFPKEGPSILRIQQVVRGDSAAYFCASAASGGLNTGELFFGEGSRLTVL.

The chain couples TRBV5-1 to TRBJ2-7; TRBD1 matches 10 bases. CDR1 is SGHRS, CDR2 YFSETQ, per germline. The CDR3 is made up of 14 amino acids. J gave up 7 bases and V 4 bases, and 8 bases lay outside the gene matches. DNA of the CDR3: TGCGCCAGCAGCACCGGACAGGGGGTAGAGGAGCAGTACTTC. Amino acid sequence: CASSTGQGVEEQYF.

This clone has only one observation. CDR3 protein: CASSPRTGGGKLFF. CDR3 DNA sequence: TGTGCCAGCAGTCCAAGGACAGGGGGAGGAAAACTGTTTTTT. The rearrangement uses TRBV28 and TRBJ1-4; 10 bases map to TRBD1. Germline V CDR1 and CDR2: MDHEN, SYDVKM. The J segment lost 10 bases and the V segment lost 5 bases, leaving 7 bases of the junction unmatched. The CDR3 consists of 14 residues.

V usage is TRBV5-1 and J usage is TRBJ2-7; tentative D call: TRBD1 (6 bases). From germline, CDR1 is SGHRS and CDR2 YFSETQ. This CDR3 spans 12 amino acids. The germline V and J ends were trimmed by 2 bases and 6 bases, with 9 bases remaining between them. The CDR3 protein is CASSFTGFEQYF. Here the CDR3 DNA reads TGCGCCAGCAGCTTTACAGGGTTCGAGCAGTACTTC.

V and J are TRBV5-4 and TRBJ1-5; TRBD1 agrees at 7 bases. The CDR3 has 14 residues. Trimming removed 4 bases from V and 2 bases from J; junction bases left unmatched: 3. In germline, CDR1 is SGHNT, CDR2 YYREEE (reference sequence). The CDR3: CASSTGQGNQPQHF. DNA for the CDR3: TGTGCCAGCAGCACCGGACAGGGCAATCAGCCCCAGCATTTT.

The CDR3 here is CASRPNGQGWNEQFF. The CDR3 DNA follows: TGCGCCAGCAGGCCCAATGGACAGGGGTGGAATGAGCAGTTCTTC. V and J are TRBV4-3 and TRBJ2-1; 9 bases map to TRBD1. The CDR3 contains 15 residues. Germline V gives CDR1 LGHNA, CDR2 YSLEER. The V gene end was trimmed by 6 bases and the J gene end by 7 bases; junction bases not matched to a gene: 10.

Only one count was recorded for this clone. The gene calls are TRBV7-9 and TRBJ2-7, with 9 nucleotides matching TRBD1. The CDR3 consists of 15 residues. V shed 2 bases, J shed 4 bases, and the junction held 6 bases outside the gene matches. CDR1 is SEHNR and CDR2 is FQNEAQ in the germline V gene (reference sequence). CDR3 DNA: TGTGCCAGCAGCTTAACCCCGGGACAGGGTTACGAGCAGTACTTC. Protein: CASSLTPGQGYEQYF.

V gene TRBV5-4 combines with J gene TRBJ1-4; weak D call: TRBD1 (5 bases). This CDR3 is 17 amino acids long. Germline V gives CDR1 SGHNT, CDR2 YYREEE (reference sequence). Trimming took off 3 bases at V and 9 bases at J, with 24 bases between the two ends. Written as DNA, the CDR3 is TGTGCCAGCAGCTCGGGGAGTACAGGACCCGAATCAAAAAAACTGTTTTTT. Residues: CASSSGSTGPESKKLFF. Complete variable domain (other parts from reference TRBV5-4 and TRBJ1-4): ETGVTQSPTHLIKTRGQQVTLRCSSQSGHNTVSWYQQALGQGPQFIFQYYREEENGRGNFPPRFSGLQFPNYSSELNVNALELDDSALYLCASSSGSTGPESKKLFFGSGTQLSVL.

On this clone: Additional DNA sequences in this sample encode the identical CDR3. The V gene is TRBV29-1, the J gene TRBJ1-5; D is ambiguous. Germline V CDR1 and CDR2: SQVTM, ANQGSEA. V dropped 4 bases and J dropped 2 bases, with 9 bases sitting between them. This CDR3 region has 13 residues. CDR3 protein: CSVGEGGNQPQHF. Written as DNA, the CDR3 is TGCAGCGTTGGGGAGGGAGGCAATCAGCCCCAGCATTTT.

V is TRBV6-9 and J is TRBJ2-7; the D is unclear. V lost 4 bases, J lost 3 bases, and 4 bases lay in between. This CDR3 spans 11 amino acids. Germline V gene lookup returns CDR1 MNHGY and CDR2 SVAAGI. CDR3 amino acids: CASSCNYEQYF. Here the CDR3 DNA reads TGTGCCAGCAGTTGTAACTACGAGCAGTACTTC.

This sequence joins TRBV6-1 and TRBJ1-4; 7 bases fit TRBD1. This CDR3 is 15 amino acids long. The junction had 7 bases not matched to a gene; V was cut back by 6 bases and J by 3 bases. From germline, CDR1 is MNHNS and CDR2 SASEGT. The CDR3 DNA reads as TGTGCCAGCAGGGTAGACAGGGTGCCTAATGAAAAACTGTTTTTT. This translates into CASRVDRVPNEKLFF.

J is TRBJ2-2 and V is TRBV11-2; 8 bases fit TRBD1. Germline CDR1 reads SGHAT; CDR2 reads FQNNGV. The CDR3 loop spans 16 amino acids. V gave up 1 base and J gave up 6 bases; unmatched junction bases: 7. CDR3 protein: CASSLGQGASAGELFF. In DNA form, the CDR3 reads TGTGCCAGCAGCTTAGGTCAGGGGGCATCAGCCGGGGAGCTGTTTTTT.

As DNA, the CDR3 is TGCGCCAGCAGCTTTACCGGGACTAGCGGGATTTCCGGGGAGCTGTTTTTT. As protein: CASSFTGTSGISGELFF. The V gene is TRBV5-1, the J gene TRBJ2-2, with 13 bases lining up with TRBD2. Germline CDR1 and CDR2: SGHRS and YFSETQ. The junction had 7 bases not matched to a gene; V was cut back by 2 bases and J by 6 bases. The CDR3 spans 17 residues.

In this sample, this clone turned up once. The chain is built from TRBV27 and TRBJ2-2; 7 nucleotides agree with TRBD1. J gave up 5 bases and V 5 bases, and 8 bases lay outside the gene matches. The CDR3 spans 15 residues. From germline, CDR1 is MNHEY and CDR2 SMNVEV (reference sequence). This CDR3 reads CASSIEGARTGELFF. In DNA form, the CDR3 reads TGTGCCAGCAGTATTGAGGGGGCGAGAACCGGGGAGCTGTTTTTT.

The rearrangement joins TRBV5-1 to TRBJ2-7; a possible D gene is TRBD1 (5 bases). There are 16 residues in the CDR3. The germline gives CDR1 SGHRS, CDR2 YFSETQ. V shed 4 bases and J shed 0 bases, with 17 bases lying between them. This CDR3 is CASSARTGASSYEQYF. The DNA for the CDR3 is TGCGCCAGCAGCGCCCGAACAGGAGCCAGCTCCTACGAGCAGTACTTC.